The 19 T cell receptor beta chains reported below all come from one sample, sequenced in a study of OX40 agonist ivuxolimab in advanced cancers. The receptor library was made with the immunoSEQ multiplex PCR assay. Not all clones reach the TCRdb copy of this immuneACCESS table, which keeps in-frame sequences only. Checked studies attribute under half of the gap to unresolved V genes and leave the rest unexplained. Counted in this sample were roughly 90,000 clones; approximately 85% of them appeared once. The biggest ten clones account for approximately 0.22% of the sample. The sample consisted of CD4+ or CD8+ T cells sorted from blood, taken in a trial of the OX40 agonist ivuxolimab. These receptor sequences come from an adult with an advanced solid tumor such as melanoma, head and neck, liver or kidney cancer.

This sequence joins TRBV30 and TRBJ2-3, with TRBD2 identical over 7 bases. V shed 0 bases, J shed 5 bases, and the junction held 8 bases outside the gene matches. Germline CDR1 GTSNPN, CDR2 SVGIG (reference sequence). CDR3 length: 15 residues. The CDR3 here is CAWSVLAGAGDTQYF. The CDR3 DNA reads TGTGCCTGGAGTGTACTCGCGGGAGCAGGAGATACGCAGTATTTT.

V and J are TRBV2 and TRBJ1-2; D uncertain. The CDR3 totals 12 residues. The germline V gene encodes CDR1 SNHLY and CDR2 FYNNEI. Trimming stripped 0 bases from V and 8 bases from J, with 7 bases between. The CDR3 DNA follows: TGTGCCAGCAGTGAAGCGCTTTTCGGCTACACCTTC. It yields the protein CASSEALFGYTF. Full variable domain (missing parts from reference TRBV2 and TRBJ1-2): EPEVTQTPSHQVTQMGQEVILRCVPISNHLYFYWYRQILGQKVEFLVSFYNNEISEKSEIFDDQFSVERPDGSNFTLKIRSTKLEDSAMYFCASSEALFGYTFGSGTRLTVV.

The J gene is TRBJ2-3, the V gene TRBV29-1, with D possibly matching TRBD1 (5 bases). The ends were cut back, 4 bases at V and 3 bases at J, with 17 bases in the middle. Germline loops: CDR1 SQVTM, CDR2 ANQGSEA. CDR3 length equals 15 residues. For the CDR3, the DNA is TGCAGCGTTGCCGGATGGCAGGGTGGGACAGATACGCAGTATTTT. Translated: CSVAGWQGGTDTQYF.

The chain has TRBV30 and TRBJ1-5, with D unclear. Germline CDR1 is GTSNPN and CDR2 is SVGIG (reference sequence). Trimming shortened V by 1 base and J by 2 bases, and 9 bases separated the two germline ends. The CDR3 sequence is 14 residues long. The CDR3 here is CAWSDLGGNQPQHF. CDR3 DNA sequence: TGTGCCTGGAGTGACCTGGGTGGCAATCAGCCCCAGCATTTT.

CDR3 region: CASTPQVNQPQHF. The CDR3 bases are TGTGCCAGCACCCCACAGGTAAATCAGCCCCAGCATTTT. The rearrangement links TRBV28 to TRBJ1-5, with D possibly being TRBD1 (5 bases). The length of the CDR3 is 13 residues. CDR1 MDHEN and CDR2 SYDVKM come from the germline V gene. V was shortened by 7 bases and J by 4 bases, with 11 bases between the two germline ends.

The chain recombines TRBV7-3 with TRBJ2-3; either TRBD1 or TRBD2 may fit D (5 bases each). V was trimmed by 1 base and J by 6 bases, leaving 11 bases between them. CDR3 length equals 14 residues. Looked up from germline, CDR1 is SGHTA and CDR2 is FQGTGA. CDR3 DNA sequence: TGTGCCAGCAGCTTAAGTGGGACGATTGATACGCAGTATTTT. This translates into CASSLSGTIDTQYF.

The V gene is TRBV6-5, the J gene TRBJ1-3; D unresolved. CDR1 and CDR2 (germline): MNHEY, SVGAGI. V was pared by 0 bases and J by 3 bases, with 6 bases between. This CDR3 spans 14 amino acids. CDR3 sequence: CASSYSSSGNTIYF. In nucleotides, the CDR3 is TGTGCCAGCAGTTACTCATCCAGTGGAAACACCATATATTTT.

The chain combines TRBV5-1 with TRBJ1-3; a possible D gene is TRBD1 (6 bases). This CDR3 region has 15 residues. V dropped 5 bases and J dropped 0 bases, with 12 bases sitting between them. The germline V gene encodes CDR1 SGHRS and CDR2 YFSETQ. The chain's CDR3 is CASRLRQDSGNTIYF. The CDR3 DNA is TGCGCCAGCAGACTCCGACAGGACTCTGGAAACACCATATATTTT.

The rearrangement links TRBV5-6 to TRBJ2-7, with D hard to call. The CDR3 runs 11 residues. The V gene lost 0 bases and the J gene lost 5 bases, with 3 bases spanning the gap. Per germline, CDR1 SGHDT and CDR2 YYEEEE. CDR3 amino acids: CASSLGHEQYF. DNA for the CDR3: TGTGCCAGCAGCTTGGGACACGAGCAGTACTTC.

This clone was recorded once. The chain has TRBV28 and TRBJ2-3; the match to TRBD2 covers 15 bases. The CDR3 length is 18 residues. The trim removed 8 bases at V and 4 bases at J, leaving 13 bases unmatched. Germline V CDR1 and CDR2: MDHEN, SYDVKM. The CDR3 DNA sequence: TGTGCCAGCCCGTCTTCCGGACTAGCGGGAGGGATCGCAGATACGCAGTATTTT. Amino acid sequence: CASPSSGLAGGIADTQYF.

CDR3 bases: TGTGCCAGCAGCTTAGCCCGGGGGATTGATACGCAGTATTTT. Its translation: CASSLARGIDTQYF. This sequence joins TRBV7-2 and TRBJ2-3, with D perhaps matching TRBD2 (6 bases). V lost 0 bases, J lost 6 bases, and 10 bases lay in between. There are 14 residues in the CDR3. CDR1 is SGHTA and CDR2 is FQGNSA in the germline V gene.

This clone was recorded a few times. The chain recombines TRBV5-1 with TRBJ2-7; 8 bases are a match to TRBD2. The V segment lost 2 bases and the J segment 2 bases; nucleotides outside the gene matches: 3. The length of the CDR3 is 14 residues. CDR1 is SGHRS, CDR2 YFSETQ, per germline. The CDR3 protein is CASSFRGGPYEQYV. In DNA form, the CDR3 reads TGCGCCAGCAGCTTCCGGGGGGGACCCTACGAGCAGTACGTC.

The chain joins TRBV2 to TRBJ1-1; D not resolved. This CDR3 comprises 13 residues. Germline lookup yields CDR1 SNHLY and CDR2 FYNNEI. V lost 7 bases and J 0 bases, leaving 9 bases between the germline ends. The CDR3 nucleotides read TGTGCCAGCACCGGGGTTGTGAACACTGAAGCTTTCTTT. Translation: CASTGVVNTEAFF.

The rearrangement joins TRBV28 to TRBJ1-2; D may be TRBD1 (6 bases). The CDR3 is 13 residues long. V lost 4 bases and J 3 bases, leaving 9 bases between the germline ends. Germline CDR1 reads MDHEN; CDR2 reads SYDVKM. The CDR3 region is CASSSGQYYGYTF. The CDR3 region has the DNA TGTGCCAGCAGTTCAGGACAGTACTATGGCTACACCTTC.

This clone has a single count. Other DNA sequences in this specimen translate into the identical CDR3. The V gene is TRBV11-2, the J gene TRBJ1-3, with no clear D. Trimming pared 1 base from V and 2 bases from J, leaving 3 bases between. The CDR3 loop spans 13 amino acids. Germline lookup yields CDR1 SGHAT and CDR2 FQNNGV. CDR3 residues: CASSLAAGNTIYF. The CDR3 DNA reads TGTGCCAGCAGCTTAGCTGCTGGAAACACCATATATTTT.

The chain is built from TRBV9 and TRBJ1-2, with TRBD1 matching over 9 bases. Germline CDR1 is SGDLS and CDR2 is YYNGEE. This CDR3 has 13 residues. V gave up 5 bases and J gave up 6 bases; unmatched junction bases: 5. The DNA of the CDR3 is TGTGCCAGCAGAACAGGGGGCGGGAATGGCTACACCTTC. This sequence encodes CASRTGGGNGYTF.

The chain recombines TRBV6-5 with TRBJ2-3; possibly TRBD1 for D (7 bases). Germline V lookup: CDR1 MNHEY, CDR2 SVGAGI. V shed 2 bases and J shed 3 bases, with 12 bases lying between them. There are 15 residues in the CDR3. The CDR3 reads CASSYVAGGTDTQYF. The DNA of the CDR3 is TGTGCCAGCAGTTACGTTGCAGGGGGGACAGATACGCAGTATTTT.

This clone was counted between two and nine times. The rearrangement joins TRBV7-6 to TRBJ1-5; a weak D match, TRBD1 (5 bases). V lost 0 bases and J 3 bases, leaving 6 bases between the germline ends. Germline V gene sequence: CDR1 SGHVS, CDR2 FNYEAQ. This CDR3 has 14 amino acids. CDR3 residues: CASSLAGANQPQHF. The CDR3, as DNA: TGTGCCAGCAGCTTAGCAGGGGCCAATCAGCCCCAGCATTTT.

This chain connects TRBV5-1 to TRBJ1-5; no definite D call. The V and J ends lost 9 bases and 5 bases respectively, with 9 bases between them. The CDR3 is 11 residues long. Germline loops: CDR1 SGHRS, CDR2 YFSETQ. CDR3: CAKKWDQPQHF. Here the CDR3 DNA reads TGCGCCAAGAAGTGGGATCAGCCCCAGCATTTT.